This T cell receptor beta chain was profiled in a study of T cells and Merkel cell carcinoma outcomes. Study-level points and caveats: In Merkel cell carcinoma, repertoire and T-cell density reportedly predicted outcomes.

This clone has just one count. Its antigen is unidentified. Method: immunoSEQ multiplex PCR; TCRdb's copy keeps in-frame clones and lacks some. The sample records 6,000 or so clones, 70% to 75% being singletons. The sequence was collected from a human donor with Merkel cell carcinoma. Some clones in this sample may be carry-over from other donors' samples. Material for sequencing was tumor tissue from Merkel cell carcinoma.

CDR3: CASSSGQIRTDTQYF. The CDR3 DNA is TGTGCCAGCAGTTCGGGACAGATTAGGACAGATACGCAGTATTTT. The rearrangement uses TRBV6-5 and TRBJ2-3, with 7 nucleotides matching TRBD1. V trimming: 4 bases; J trimming: 3 bases; junction bases outside the gene matches: 7. The CDR3 totals 15 residues. Germline CDR1 reads MNHEY; CDR2 reads SVGAGI.